These 29 T cell receptor beta chains were sequenced from one sample in a study of PD-1 blockade in classical Hodgkin lymphoma. Sequencing was performed with immunoSEQ multiplex PCR; in TCRdb, only in-frame clones are kept and a portion is missing. The table lists several thousand clones, over 50% of them singletons. Time point given: cycle 4 day 1 (C4D1), after 5 to 7 weeks of nivolumab. Every one of the patients relapsed after autologous stem cell transplantation (brentuximab vedotin exposure was variable). After thawing, PBMCs were subjected to magnetic negative selection to isolate CD8+ T cells. The sample consisted of CD8+ T cells from blood, taken before the fourth cycle of nivolumab. Receptors originate from a human donor with classical Hodgkin lymphoma.

The V call is TRBV29-1, the J call TRBJ2-1; unclear D gene. This CDR3 comprises 13 residues. V was cut by 1 base and J by 3 bases, with 7 bases left in between. Germline lookup yields CDR1 SQVTM and CDR2 ANQGSEA. The CDR3 loop is CSVEVLNYNEQFF. The CDR3 DNA reads TGCAGCGTTGAAGTCCTGAACTACAATGAGCAGTTCTTC.

The rearrangement links TRBV7-9 to TRBJ2-5, with 10 bases aligning to TRBD2. The DNA end lines up better with TRBJ2-7; the J call may be wrong. Germline V lookup: CDR1 SEHNR, CDR2 FQNEAQ (reference sequence). CDR3 size: 16 residues. DNA for the CDR3: TGTGCCAGCAGCGCTTTAAGACTAGCGGGCTCCTACGAGCAGTACTTC. Its protein product is CASSALRLAGSYEQYF.

This clone is categorized as large. The V and J genes are TRBV7-8 and TRBJ1-1, with D unclear. CDR3 length: 16 amino acids. CDR1 is SGHVS, CDR2 FQNEAQ, per germline. Trimming stripped 1 base from V and 1 base from J, with 13 bases between. CDR3 in DNA: TGTGCCAGCAGCTTAGTGGGGAGTTTCTCGAACACTGAAGCTTTCTTT. Encoded protein: CASSLVGSFSNTEAFF.

In regard to this clone: The junction differs from germline at one of its ends, possibly a read error. The chain links TRBV7-9 to TRBJ1-2; D is possibly TRBD1 (6 bases). The CDR3 covers 15 residues. Germline V gives CDR1 SEHNR, CDR2 FQNEAQ (reference sequence). CDR3 nucleotides: TGCGCCAGCAGCCCAGGGACAACTGCAAACTATGGCTACACCTTC. It encodes CASSPGTTANYGYTF.

This clone turned up a few times. The chain is built from TRBV5-5 and TRBJ2-5, with D maybe TRBD1 (6 bases). The CDR3 loop spans 14 amino acids. V dropped 2 bases and J dropped 4 bases, with 12 bases sitting between them. From germline, CDR1 is SGHKS and CDR2 YYEKEE (reference sequence). Here the CDR3 reads CASSLTGIRETQYF. The CDR3 DNA reads TGTGCCAGCAGCTTAACAGGGATCCGAGAGACCCAGTACTTC.

This clone was observed once. The CDR3 reads CASSQFYNEQFF. CDR3 in DNA: TGTGCCAGCAGCCAATTTTACAATGAGCAGTTCTTC. This chain joins TRBV28 and TRBJ2-1; D unresolved. Trimming cost V 6 bases and J 4 bases, with 7 bases left between them. CDR3 length: 12 residues. Germline CDR1 reads MDHEN; CDR2 reads SYDVKM.

This clone has only one observation. V gene TRBV10-3 combines with J gene TRBJ1-1; D not certain. Trimming shortened V by 3 bases and J by 7 bases, and 12 bases separated the two germline ends. Germline V CDR1 and CDR2: ENHRY, SYGVKD. The length of the CDR3 is 13 residues. DNA for the CDR3: TGTGCCATCAGTGAAGGTCTGTCAAGTGAAGCTTTCTTT. Translation: CAISEGLSSEAFF.

This clone is medium-sized in the sample. CDR3 residues: CASGTLYEQYF. CDR3 bases: TGTGCGAGTGGGACTCTATACGAGCAGTACTTC. The genes are TRBV6-6 and TRBJ2-7, with a tentative D call TRBD2 (6 bases). This CDR3 comprises 11 residues. Per germline, CDR1 MNHNY and CDR2 SVGAGI (reference sequence).

This sequence joins TRBV5-1 and TRBJ2-2; 8 positions match TRBD2. Per the germline V gene, CDR1 is SGHRS and CDR2 is YFSETQ. The CDR3 consists of 15 residues. V was clipped by 2 bases and J by 0 bases; unmatched bases: 0. Here the CDR3 reads CASSLLAANTGELFF. The CDR3, as DNA: TGCGCCAGCAGCTTACTAGCGGCGAACACCGGGGAGCTGTTTTTT.

This chain connects TRBV19 to TRBJ1-5; 9 positions agree with TRBD1. Trimming at V came to 9 bases and at J to 7 bases, leaving 13 bases not matched to a gene. Germline V gene data show CDR1 as LNHDA and CDR2 as SQIVND (reference sequence). The CDR3 is 15 residues long. CDR3 sequence: CASREGTGFWQPQHF. Written as DNA, the CDR3 is TGTGCCAGCCGTGAGGGGACAGGGTTTTGGCAGCCCCAGCATTTT.

The J gene is TRBJ2-5, the V gene TRBV19; D might be TRBD1 (6 bases). This CDR3 comprises 13 residues. Germline V gives CDR1 LNHDA, CDR2 SQIVND (reference sequence). V lost 4 bases to trimming and J lost 3 bases, with 9 bases between them. DNA of the CDR3: TGTGCCAGTAGTACTTGGACAGAAGAGACCCAGTACTTC. Translation gives CASSTWTEETQYF.

This rearrangement joins TRBV10-2 to TRBJ1-6, with a weak D call TRBD1 (5 bases). The germline gives CDR1 WSHSY, CDR2 SAAADI. The CDR3 covers 17 residues. V lost 3 bases to trimming and J lost 7 bases, with 19 bases between them. CDR3 protein: CASSDGREGWGNSPLHF. CDR3 DNA sequence: TGCGCCAGCAGTGACGGCAGGGAGGGATGGGGGAATTCACCCCTCCACTTT.

V gene TRBV13 combines with J gene TRBJ2-3, with D possibly being TRBD2 (5 bases). The CDR3 totals 14 residues. V dropped 2 bases and J dropped 8 bases, with 14 bases sitting between them. Germline values: CDR1 PRHDT, CDR2 FYEKMQ (reference sequence). CDR3 DNA: TGTGCCAGCAGCTTAACCCCAGGAGGTGGTACGCAGTATTTT. This sequence encodes CASSLTPGGGTQYF. Looking up the rest from reference TRBV13 and TRBJ2-3 gives the full variable domain: AAGVIQSPRHLIKEKRETATLKCYPIPRHDTVYWYQQGPGQDPQFLISFYEKMQSDKGSIPDRFSAQQFSDYHSELNMSSLELGDSALYFCASSLTPGGGTQYFGPGTRLTVL.

The V and J genes are TRBV10-3 and TRBJ2-3; TRBD2 matches at 12 bases. Germline values: CDR1 ENHRY, CDR2 SYGVKD. Trimming cost V 6 bases and J 0 bases; bases outside gene matches: 10. The CDR3 is made up of 18 amino acids. For the CDR3, the DNA is TGTGCCATCAGCGGGCCTAGCGGGGGGGAACTAAGCACAGATACGCAGTATTTT. This codes for CAISGPSGGELSTDTQYF.

The chain has TRBV29-1 and TRBJ2-1; 11 bases line up with TRBD2. The CDR3 has 20 amino acids. V dropped 1 base and J dropped 4; count of bases not matched to a gene: 18. Germline-derived CDR1 and CDR2 are SQVTM and ANQGSEA. This CDR3 is CSVEGGGIGTSGELYNEQFF. CDR3 DNA: TGCAGCGTTGAAGGAGGGGGGATTGGGACTAGCGGAGAACTTTACAATGAGCAGTTCTTC.

This chain links TRBV6-5 with TRBJ2-7; tentatively, D is TRBD2 (6 bases). V dropped 2 bases and J dropped 0 bases, with 11 bases sitting between them. The germline CDR1 and CDR2 sequences are MNHEY and SVGAGI. The CDR3 consists of 15 residues. The CDR3 bases are TGTGCCAGCAGTTACGACGGGAGTAGCTCCTACGAGCAGTACTTC. Its translation is CASSYDGSSSYEQYF.

This clone is medium-sized in the sample. The CDR3 protein is CASSRLTGGINSPLHF. CDR3 nucleotides: TGTGCCAGCAGCCGTTTGACAGGGGGCATAAATTCACCCCTCCACTTT. This chain links TRBV7-8 with TRBJ1-6; 10 nucleotides line up with TRBD1. V dropped 5 bases and J dropped 7; count of bases not matched to a gene: 8. Per germline, CDR1 SGHVS and CDR2 FQNEAQ. The CDR3 has 16 residues.

Of note for this clone: One end of the junction varies from germline; a read error may be responsible. J is TRBJ1-1 and V is TRBV6-1; no reliable D call. This CDR3 is 11 amino acids long. The V gene's germline CDR1 is MNHNS and CDR2 SASEGT. CDR3 bases: TGTGCCAGCAGTGGCAACAGTGAAGCTTTCTTT. This codes for CASSGNSEAFF.

The chain has TRBV11-3 and TRBJ2-2; 10 nucleotides align to TRBD1. J gave up 6 bases and V 2 bases, and 6 bases lay outside the gene matches. The CDR3 sequence is 16 residues long. Germline values: CDR1 SGHNT, CDR2 YENEEA. The CDR3 is CASSLPRTGGPGELFF. The DNA of the CDR3 is TGTGCCAGCAGCTTACCCCGGACAGGGGGTCCCGGGGAGCTGTTTTTT.

The chain links TRBV2 to TRBJ1-2; D perhaps matches TRBD1 (5 bases). CDR3 length: 14 residues. Germline values: CDR1 SNHLY, CDR2 FYNNEI. V was cut by 3 bases and J by 2 bases, with 10 bases left in between. This chain's CDR3 is CASSDTAGNYGYTF. In DNA, the CDR3 is TGTGCCAGCAGTGACACAGCAGGGAACTATGGCTACACCTTC.

CDR3 sequence (DNA): TGTGCCAGCAGCTCCGGACAGAATTTTAATCAGCCCCAGCATTTT. Its protein is CASSSGQNFNQPQHF. This chain uses TRBV12-1 with TRBJ1-5; the table's D call, TRBD1, was not checked against the DNA. TRBV12-1 is marked as a pseudogene. The CDR3 spans 15 residues.

The chain joins TRBV13 to TRBJ2-1; D may be TRBD1 (6 bases). The CDR3 consists of 14 residues. Germline CDR1 PRHDT, CDR2 FYEKMQ (reference sequence). V gave up 2 bases and J gave up 7 bases, with 12 bases separating them. The CDR3 DNA is TGTGCCAGCAGCTTACTCCAGGGGACGAATGAGCAGTTCTTC. Its protein is CASSLLQGTNEQFF.

The chain recombines TRBV9 with TRBJ1-1; TRBD1 matches 7 bases. This CDR3 region has 12 residues. CDR1 is SGDLS, CDR2 YYNGEE, per germline. J was trimmed by 9 bases and V by 3 bases; bases with no gene match: 5. CDR3 nucleotides: TGTGCCAGCAGCGCCCGGACAGGACAAGCTTTCTTT. It encodes CASSARTGQAFF.

The rearrangement joins TRBV4-1 to TRBJ2-1; 8 bases align to TRBD2. Germline values: CDR1 MGHRA, CDR2 YSYEKL. This CDR3 has 21 residues. J was trimmed by 9 bases and V by 0 bases; bases with no gene match: 25. CDR3 region: CASSQEFRVGVAGGPFIEQFF. CDR3 nucleotides: TGCGCCAGCAGCCAAGAGTTCAGGGTTGGGGTTGCGGGAGGCCCCTTCATTGAGCAGTTCTTC.

The V and J genes are TRBV2 and TRBJ2-7, with unresolved D. Trimming stripped 7 bases from V and 2 bases from J, with 15 bases between. The CDR3 is 14 residues long. The V gene's germline CDR1 is SNHLY and CDR2 FYNNEI. Here the CDR3 DNA reads TGTGCCAGCACCCAAAGGGATCCACCCTACGAGCAGTACTTC. Translating it yields CASTQRDPPYEQYF. The whole variable domain, filled in from reference TRBV2 and TRBJ2-7, reads EPEVTQTPSHQVTQMGQEVILRCVPISNHLYFYWYRQILGQKVEFLVSFYNNEISEKSEIFDDQFSVERPDGSNFTLKIRSTKLEDSAMYFCASTQRDPPYEQYFGPGTRLTVT.

This chain uses TRBV29-1 with TRBJ2-3; perhaps TRBD1 as D (6 bases). Germline V lookup: CDR1 SQVTM, CDR2 ANQGSEA. This CDR3 region has 12 residues. The ends were cut back, 6 bases at V and 5 bases at J, with 12 bases in the middle. CDR3 amino acids: CSVGLGGDTQYF. In DNA form, the CDR3 reads TGCAGCGTAGGTTTAGGGGGAGATACGCAGTATTTT.

This sequence joins TRBV4-2 and TRBJ1-3; D gene ambiguous. Germline CDR1 is LGHNA and CDR2 is YNFKEQ. CDR3 length equals 15 residues. With 3 bases removed from V and 0 bases from J, the gap between germline ends came to 9 bases. CDR3 region: CASSQYIYSGNTIYF. The CDR3 DNA reads as TGTGCCAGCAGCCAGTACATATACTCTGGAAACACCATATATTTT.

This clone occurred a few times. The CDR3 loop reads CASSYEPERAVYGYTF. The CDR3 DNA is TGTGCCAGCAGTTACGAGCCCGAAAGGGCAGTCTATGGCTACACCTTC. The rearrangement joins TRBV6-6 to TRBJ1-2; D not resolved. Germline assignment: CDR1 MNHNY and CDR2 SVGAGI (reference sequence). Trimming left V 2 bases short and J 4 bases short, with 17 bases between. The CDR3 is 16 residues long.

This clone has a single count. The chain couples TRBV6-6 to TRBJ2-1, with 7 bases aligning to TRBD2. The CDR3 is 16 amino acids. Germline lookup yields CDR1 MNHNY and CDR2 SVGAGI (reference sequence). Trimming removed 0 bases from V and 5 bases from J; junction bases left unmatched: 7. CDR3: CASSYSPGLEDNEQFF. Here the CDR3 DNA reads TGTGCCAGCAGTTACTCCCCCGGACTAGAAGACAATGAGCAGTTCTTC.